Reported below is one T cell receptor (beta chain). The data stem from a study of blood T cell repertoires in COVID-19. Per the original methods: For nucleated cells, counts were estimated from reference gene primer amplification. Libraries were prepared by immunoSEQ multiplex PCR; TCRdb keeps only in-frame clonotypes and omits some of them. The DNA gave D and trimming, while V, J and clone size come from that table. The table shows 400,000 to 500,000 clones, with roughly 89% occurring only once. Per germline, CDR1 SGHAT and CDR2 FQNNGV. The CDR3 sequence is 17 residues long. V gave up 2 bases and J gave up 0 bases; unmatched junction bases: 2.

Sequencing was performed on peripheral blood. V is TRBV11-2 and J is TRBJ2-3; TRBD2 matches 13 bases. The source of this sequence is a woman aged 25 to 39 with active or convalescent COVID-19. CDR3 in DNA: TGTGCCAGCAGCTTAACGGGACTAGCGGGAAGCACAGATACGCAGTATTTT. This codes for CASSLTGLAGSTDTQYF.